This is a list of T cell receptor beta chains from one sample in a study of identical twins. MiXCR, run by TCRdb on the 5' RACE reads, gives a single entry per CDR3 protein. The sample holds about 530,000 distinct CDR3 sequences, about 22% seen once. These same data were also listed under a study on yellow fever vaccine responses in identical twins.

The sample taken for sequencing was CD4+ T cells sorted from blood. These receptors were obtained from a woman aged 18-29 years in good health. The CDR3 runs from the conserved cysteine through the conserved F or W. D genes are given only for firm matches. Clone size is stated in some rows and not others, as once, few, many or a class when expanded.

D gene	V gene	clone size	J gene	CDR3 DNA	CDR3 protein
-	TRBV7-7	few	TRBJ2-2	TGTGCCAGCAGCTTAGAGGCAGCCGGGGAGCTGTTTTTT	CASSLEAAGELFF
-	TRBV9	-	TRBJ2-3	TGTGCCAGCAGCGTGACTCCTAGCACAGATACGCAGTATTTT	CASSVTPSTDTQYF
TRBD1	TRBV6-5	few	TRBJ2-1	TGTGCCAGCAGTTTCCGGGACAGGGGGCCGGGAAGGCAGTTCTTC	CASSFRDRGPGRQFF
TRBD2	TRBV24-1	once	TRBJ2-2	TGTGCCACCAGTTATTTGCAGACTAGCGGGACCGGGGAGCTGTTTTTT	CATSYLQTSGTGELFF
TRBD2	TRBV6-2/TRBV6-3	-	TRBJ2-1	TGTGCCAGCAGTTACGCCGGGACTAGCGGGAGTCGCAATGAGCAGTTCTTC	CASSYAGTSGSRNEQFF
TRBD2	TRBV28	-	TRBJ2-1	TGTGCCAGCAGTTTAGCCCGAGGACTAGCGGGAGTCGATGAGCAGTTCTTC	CASSLARGLAGVDEQFF
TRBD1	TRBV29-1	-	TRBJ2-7	TGCAGCGTTGTAACGCCGGGACAGACCTACGAGCAGTACTTC	CSVVTPGQTYEQYF
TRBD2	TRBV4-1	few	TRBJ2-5	TGCGCCAGCAGCGCACTAGCGGGAGATCCCCAGACCCAGTACTTC	CASSALAGDPQTQYF
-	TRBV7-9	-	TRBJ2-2	TGTGCCAGCAGCTCCCTGGAGCTGTTTTTT	CASSSLELFF
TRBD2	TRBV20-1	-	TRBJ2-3	TGCAGTGCTAGGCCCGCCCTAGCGGGGGCATCCACAGATACGCAGTATTTT	CSARPALAGASTDTQYF
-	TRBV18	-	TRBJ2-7	TGTGCCAGCTCATTAGGAGCGACAAGCTCCTACGAGCAGTACTTC	CASSLGATSSYEQYF
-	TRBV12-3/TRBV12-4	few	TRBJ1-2	TGTGCCAGCAGCCTGGAGGAAAGTGGCTACACCTTC	CASSLEESGYTF
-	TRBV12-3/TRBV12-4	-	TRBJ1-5	TGTGCCAGCAGCCCCGGGAGGGGAGAGCCCCAGCATTTT	CASSPGRGEPQHF
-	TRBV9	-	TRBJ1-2	TGTGCCAGCAGCGTAGATCCAGATAACTATGGCTACACCTTC	CASSVDPDNYGYTF
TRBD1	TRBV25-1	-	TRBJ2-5	TGTGCCAGCAGTGCCTTACAGGGGCGCGAAGAGACCCAGTACTTC	CASSALQGREETQYF
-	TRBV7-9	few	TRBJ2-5	TGTGCCAGCAGCTTAGTTTTGAGGCAACAAGAGACCCAGTACTTC	CASSLVLRQQETQYF
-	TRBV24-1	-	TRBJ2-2	TGTGCCACCAGTGATAGTGACAGGAGGATAGCCGGGGAGCTGTTTTTT	CATSDSDRRIAGELFF
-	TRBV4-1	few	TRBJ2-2	TGCGCCAGCAGCTTGGGACCGAAGGCCACCGGGGAGCTGTTTTTT	CASSLGPKATGELFF
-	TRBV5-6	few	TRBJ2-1	TGTGCCAGCAGTTGGACCCGGAGCTCCTACAATGAGCAGTTCTTC	CASSWTRSSYNEQFF
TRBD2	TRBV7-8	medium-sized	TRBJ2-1	TGTGCCAGCAGTCCGACTAGCGGGAGGAAGTTCTTC	CASSPTSGRKFF
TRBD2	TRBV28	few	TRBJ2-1	TGTGCCAGCAGTTTAGCGGCGACTAGCGCGGGCAATGAGCAGTTCTTC	CASSLAATSAGNEQFF
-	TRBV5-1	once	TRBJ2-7	TGCGCCAGCAGCAAAGGAGGCTACGAGCAGTACTTC	CASSKGGYEQYF
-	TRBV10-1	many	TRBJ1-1	TGCGCCAGCAGTGTTCGCAGGGCGGACACTGAAGCTTTCTTT	CASSVRRADTEAFF
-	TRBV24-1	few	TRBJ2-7	TGTGCCACCCAGAGAACGTCCTACGAGCAGTACTTC	CATQRTSYEQYF
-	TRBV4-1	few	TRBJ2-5	TGCGCCAGCAGCCAAATTGGGGGTCGAGAGACCCAGTACTTC	CASSQIGGRETQYF
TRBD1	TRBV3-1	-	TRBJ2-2	TGTGCCAGCAGCACAGCCGGGACAGGGTTTTCCGGGGAGCTGTTTTTT	CASSTAGTGFSGELFF
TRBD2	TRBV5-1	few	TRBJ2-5	TGCGCCAGCAGCTTGCTAGCGGGAAGAGGGGGAGAGACCCAGTACTTC	CASSLLAGRGGETQYF
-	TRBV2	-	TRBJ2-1	TGTGCCAGCATTCCAAACGGAGGGGGAGGGAATGAGCAGTTCTTC	CASIPNGGGGNEQFF
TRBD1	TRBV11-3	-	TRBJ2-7	TGTGCCAGCAGCTTAGGGGACAGGGACTACGAGCAGTACTTC	CASSLGDRDYEQYF
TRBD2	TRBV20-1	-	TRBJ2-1	TGCAGTGCCCTGACCCTAGCGGGAGTAACGAATGAGCAGTTCTTC	CSALTLAGVTNEQFF
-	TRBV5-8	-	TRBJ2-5	TGTGCCAGCAGCCTTGAGGGGACGACGAGGGAGACCCAGTACTTC	CASSLEGTTRETQYF
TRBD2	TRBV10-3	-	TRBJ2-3	TGTGCCATCAGTGAACCCGGGGGGGCCGGAGATACGCAGTATTTT	CAISEPGGAGDTQYF
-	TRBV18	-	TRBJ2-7	TGTGCCAGCTCACCGGTCGGCTCCTACGAGCAGTACTTC	CASSPVGSYEQYF
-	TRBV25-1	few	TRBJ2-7	TGTGCCAGCAGTGAATACACAGGGCCCTACGAGCAGTACTTC	CASSEYTGPYEQYF
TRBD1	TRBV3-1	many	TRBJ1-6	TGTGCCAGCAGCCAGACGGGACAGAGAAATAATTCACCCCTCCACTTT	CASSQTGQRNNSPLHF
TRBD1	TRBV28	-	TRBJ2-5	TGTGCCAGCAGTTCCTCCGGGACAGGGGAAGAGACCCAGTACTTC	CASSSSGTGEETQYF
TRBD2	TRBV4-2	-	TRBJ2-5	TGTGCCAGCAGCCAAGACGGGACTAGCGGGGGAATCAGGGAGACCCAGTACTTC	CASSQDGTSGGIRETQYF
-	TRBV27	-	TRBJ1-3	TGTGCCAGCAGTTTCGACAGTGGAAACACCATATATTTT	CASSFDSGNTIYF
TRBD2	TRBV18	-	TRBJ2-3	TGTGCCAGCTCACCACCGACGGGGGGGGGCACAGATACGCAGTATTTT	CASSPPTGGGTDTQYF
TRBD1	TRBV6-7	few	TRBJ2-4	TGTGCCAGCAGTTACGTCGACAGGGGGCCGGTAGCCAAAAACATTCAGTACTTC	CASSYVDRGPVAKNIQYF
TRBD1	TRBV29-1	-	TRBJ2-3	TGCAGCGTTGCCTCAGGGGGTCCAGATACGCAGTATTTT	CSVASGGPDTQYF
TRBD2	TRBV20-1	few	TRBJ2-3	TGCAGTGCTAGGGGACTAGCGGGGGGTAGCACAGATACGCAGTATTTT	CSARGLAGGSTDTQYF
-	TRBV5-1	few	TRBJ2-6	TGCGCCAGCAGCTTGGAACCGGGACGCCTCTCTGGGGCCAACGTCCTGACTTTC	CASSLEPGRLSGANVLTF
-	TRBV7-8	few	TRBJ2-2	TGTGCCAGCGGGTTACTAGGACTTACCGGGGAGCTGTTTTTT	CASGLLGLTGELFF
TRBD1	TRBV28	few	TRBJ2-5	TGTGCCAGCAGGGGCCCCAGGGGGCAAGGAGAGACCCAGTACTTC	CASRGPRGQGETQYF
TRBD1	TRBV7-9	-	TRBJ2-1	TGTGCCAGCAGCGTACAGGGGGACAATGAGCAGTTCTTC	CASSVQGDNEQFF
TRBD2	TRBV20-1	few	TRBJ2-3	TGCAGTGCTAGAGATCGAATAGGAGGGACTAGCCTACGAGATACGCAGTATTTT	CSARDRIGGTSLRDTQYF
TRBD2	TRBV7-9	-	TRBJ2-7	TGTGCCAGCAGCCCGATAAAATCGAGCGGGACCTACGAGCAGTACTTC	CASSPIKSSGTYEQYF
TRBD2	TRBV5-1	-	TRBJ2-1	TGCACCAGCAGCCCCCGAACTAGCGGGGGGGCGAGTGAGCAGTTCTTC	CTSSPRTSGGASEQFF
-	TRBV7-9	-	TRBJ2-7	TGTGCCAGCAGCTTATCCGAATTGACAGCCGAGCAGTACTTC	CASSLSELTAEQYF
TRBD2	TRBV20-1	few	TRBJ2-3	TGCAGTGCCCGAACGGGGGGCCTTGGCGGGGGGGCGACAGATACGCAGTATTTT	CSARTGGLGGGATDTQYF
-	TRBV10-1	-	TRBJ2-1	TGCGCCAGCAGTGAGGACGCGTACAATGAGCAGTTCTTC	CASSEDAYNEQFF
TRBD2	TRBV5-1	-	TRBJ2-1	TGCGCCAGCGGTATACGGACTAGCGGAGACAATGAGCAGTTCTTC	CASGIRTSGDNEQFF